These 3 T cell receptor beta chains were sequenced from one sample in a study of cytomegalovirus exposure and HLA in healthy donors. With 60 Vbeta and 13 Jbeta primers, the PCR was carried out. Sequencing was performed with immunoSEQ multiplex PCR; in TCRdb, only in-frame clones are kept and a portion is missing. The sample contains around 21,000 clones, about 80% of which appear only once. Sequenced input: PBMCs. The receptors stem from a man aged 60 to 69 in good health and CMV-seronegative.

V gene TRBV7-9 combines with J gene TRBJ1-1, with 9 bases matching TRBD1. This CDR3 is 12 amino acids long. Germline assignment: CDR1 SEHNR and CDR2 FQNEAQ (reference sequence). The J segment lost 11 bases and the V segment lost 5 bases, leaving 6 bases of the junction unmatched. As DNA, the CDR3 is TGTGCCAGCAGCCGACAGGGGGTTTGGGCTTTCTTT. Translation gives CASSRQGVWAFF.

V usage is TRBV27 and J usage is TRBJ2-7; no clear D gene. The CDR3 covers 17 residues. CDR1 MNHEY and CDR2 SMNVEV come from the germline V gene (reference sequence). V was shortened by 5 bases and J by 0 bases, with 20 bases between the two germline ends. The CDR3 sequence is CASSPPRNFLASYEQYF. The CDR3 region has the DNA TGTGCCAGCAGTCCTCCCCGGAACTTTTTAGCCTCCTACGAGCAGTACTTC.

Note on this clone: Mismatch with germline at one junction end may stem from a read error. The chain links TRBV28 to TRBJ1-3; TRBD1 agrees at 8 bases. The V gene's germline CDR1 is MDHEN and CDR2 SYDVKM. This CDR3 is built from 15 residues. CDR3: CTSRSGGAGENTIYF. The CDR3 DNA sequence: TGTACCAGCAGATCAGGGGGCGCAGGGGAAAACACCATATATTTT.